The 25 T cell receptor beta chains below all came from one sample that was sequenced in a study of cytomegalovirus exposure and HLA in healthy donors. PCR primers comprised 60 Vbeta and 13 Jbeta primers. Sequenced by immunoSEQ multiplex PCR; TCRdb stores in-frame clones only, minus some. This listing includes just over 80,000 clones. Sequencing input: PBMCs. The receptors derive from a woman aged 25 to 39 in good health and CMV-seronegative.

The chain links TRBV15 to TRBJ2-7; weak D call: TRBD1 (7 bases). The germline gives CDR1 LNHNV, CDR2 YYDKDF (reference sequence). The CDR3 sequence is 15 residues long. The germline V and J ends were trimmed by 5 bases and 6 bases, with 20 bases remaining between them. The CDR3 region is CATSPRGRGAGEQYF. Written as DNA, the CDR3 is TGTGCCACCAGCCCCCGGGGCAGGGGGGCCGGCGAGCAGTACTTC. Based on the CDR3 plus reference TRBV15 and TRBJ2-7, the full variable domain is DAMVIQNPRYQVTQFGKPVTLSCSQTLNHNVMYWYQQKSSQAPKLLFHYYDKDFNNEADTPDNFQSRRPNTSFCFLDIRSPGLGDTAMYLCATSPRGRGAGEQYFGPGTRLTVT.

CDR3 sequence (DNA): TGTGCCAGCAGCTTAAAGTTTCCAGGGCGAAAGAATTGGACTGAAGCTTTCTTT. Translating it yields CASSLKFPGRKNWTEAFF. The rearrangement links TRBV7-8 to TRBJ1-1; a weak D match, TRBD1 (5 bases). From germline, CDR1 is SGHVS and CDR2 FQNEAQ. Trimming pared 2 bases from V and 5 bases from J, leaving 24 bases between. The CDR3 contains 18 residues.

The rearrangement joins TRBV11-2 to TRBJ2-1; TRBD2 matches at 9 bases. The CDR3 has 16 residues. J lost 2 bases, V lost 4 bases, and 6 bases had no gene match. Germline loops: CDR1 SGHAT, CDR2 FQNNGV. In DNA, the CDR3 is TGTGCCAGCAGCTGGGGTAGCGGGGGCCCCTACAATGAGCAGTTCTTC. It codes for CASSWGSGGPYNEQFF.

The rearrangement links TRBV5-1 to TRBJ2-2; TRBD2 matches 12 bases. This CDR3 comprises 16 residues. V gave up 4 bases and J gave up 7 bases; unmatched junction bases: 8. Looked up from germline, CDR1 is SGHRS and CDR2 is YFSETQ. The CDR3 coding sequence is TGCGCCAGCAGCCTGACTAGCGGGGGAGGCTTCGGGGAGCTGTTTTTT. Encoded protein: CASSLTSGGGFGELFF.

The chain couples TRBV6-1 to TRBJ1-2; no firm D call. This CDR3 region has 15 residues. Per germline, CDR1 MNHNS and CDR2 SASEGT. Deletions cut 1 base from V and 0 bases from J, with 9 bases between. The CDR3 nucleotides are TGTGCCAGCAGTGAAGAGAAAAGAGCTAACTATGGCTACACCTTC. Encoded protein: CASSEEKRANYGYTF.

The chain combines TRBV18 with TRBJ1-5; perhaps TRBD1 as D (5 bases). Trimming removed 3 bases at V and 6 bases at J, with 12 bases between. The CDR3 is 14 amino acids. Germline V gene data show CDR1 as KGHSH and CDR2 as LQKENI. The CDR3 nucleotides are TGTGCCAGCTCACCTCAGGGCGGGGGTCAGCCCCAGCATTTT. Its protein product is CASSPQGGGQPQHF.

The chain is built from TRBV18 and TRBJ1-1, with 8 bases identical to TRBD1. The germline V gene has CDR1 KGHSH and CDR2 LQKENI. This CDR3 contains 15 residues. Trimming at V came to 3 bases and at J to 8 bases, leaving 11 bases not matched to a gene. CDR3: CASSPRLDRAGEAFF. The CDR3 bases are TGTGCCAGCTCACCGCGATTGGACAGGGCAGGGGAAGCTTTCTTT.

The chain employs TRBV9 and TRBJ2-3; tentatively, D is TRBD2 (6 bases). V lost 6 bases, J lost 1 base, and 24 bases lay in between. The CDR3 spans 18 residues. CDR1 SGDLS and CDR2 YYNGEE come from the germline V gene. Written as DNA, the CDR3 is TGTGCCAGCACCCTAGGGGCGGGGTGGCCATATGGCACAGATACGCAGTATTTT. Translation gives CASTLGAGWPYGTDTQYF.

The V and J genes are TRBV2 and TRBJ2-2; 8 nucleotides match TRBD1. The V gene end was trimmed by 7 bases and the J gene end by 5 bases; junction bases not matched to a gene: 6. The CDR3 has 14 residues. The germline CDR1 and CDR2 sequences are SNHLY and FYNNEI. The CDR3 nucleotides are TGTGCCAGCACTCCAGGGGGCAGGACCGGGGAGCTGTTTTTT. Amino acid sequence: CASTPGGRTGELFF.

The chain joins TRBV6-1 to TRBJ2-2; TRBD2 matches 12 bases. Trimming at V came to 3 bases and at J to 7 bases, leaving 6 bases not matched to a gene. The CDR3 consists of 16 residues. Germline assignment: CDR1 MNHNS and CDR2 SASEGT. CDR3 sequence reads: CASSDITSGRNGELFF. Written as DNA, the CDR3 is TGTGCCAGCAGTGATATTACTAGCGGGAGGAACGGGGAGCTGTTTTTT.

V gene TRBV2 combines with J gene TRBJ2-7, with D possibly TRBD2 on 6 matching bases. The ends were cut back, 8 bases at V and 7 bases at J, with 24 bases in the middle. The CDR3 has 15 residues. Germline V lookup: CDR1 SNHLY, CDR2 FYNNEI. The CDR3 DNA reads as TGTGCCAGCGGAGGAAAGGGGACTCTAGGGGAAGAGCAGTACTTC. Its translation is CASGGKGTLGEEQYF.

The chain recombines TRBV19 with TRBJ2-5; 8 bases line up with TRBD1. The CDR3 loop spans 17 amino acids. J lost 2 bases, V lost 5 bases, and 13 bases had no gene match. Germline V lookup: CDR1 LNHDA, CDR2 SQIVND (reference sequence). CDR3 amino acids: CASSFGDRGLYQETQYF. CDR3 coding DNA: TGTGCCAGTAGTTTCGGTGACAGGGGTCTTTATCAAGAGACCCAGTACTTC.

The chain couples TRBV6-1 to TRBJ1-1; D perhaps matches TRBD1 (5 bases). V lost 7 bases and J lost 2, with 14 bases in between. From germline, CDR1 is MNHNS and CDR2 SASEGT. The CDR3 totals 14 residues. CDR3 region: CASTGGTQNTEAFF. As DNA, the CDR3 is TGTGCCAGCACCGGAGGGACTCAAAACACTGAAGCTTTCTTT.

The chain couples TRBV2 to TRBJ2-3; TRBD2 aligns across 10 bases. Germline-derived CDR1 and CDR2 are SNHLY and FYNNEI. V was pared by 2 bases and J by 3 bases, with 2 bases of the junction left unmatched. This CDR3 region has 15 residues. CDR3: CASSEWTSGTDTQYF. The CDR3 DNA reads as TGTGCCAGCAGTGAATGGACTAGCGGAACAGATACGCAGTATTTT.

The rearrangement joins TRBV5-1 to TRBJ2-1; 9 positions agree with TRBD1. Germline V gene sequence: CDR1 SGHRS, CDR2 YFSETQ. The CDR3 consists of 15 residues. Unmatched junction bases numbered 1, after V lost 1 base and J lost 2 bases. The CDR3 sequence is CASSLRDRAYNEQFF. The DNA of the CDR3 is TGCGCCAGCAGCTTGCGGGACAGGGCCTACAATGAGCAGTTCTTC.

The CDR3 DNA reads TGTGCCAGCAGCCAAGATGCATCGGGACTCCTTCAAGAGACCCAGTACTTC. Protein product: CASSQDASGLLQETQYF. The V call is TRBV4-2, the J call TRBJ2-5; possibly TRBD2 for D (6 bases). The CDR3 is 17 residues long. CDR1 and CDR2 from the germline V gene are LGHNA and YNFKEQ. V lost 0 bases and J 2 bases, leaving 16 bases between the germline ends.

V is TRBV29-1 and J is TRBJ2-5; 8 bases fit TRBD1. The length of the CDR3 is 13 residues. Per the germline V gene, CDR1 is SQVTM and CDR2 is ANQGSEA. J was trimmed by 4 bases and V by 7 bases; bases with no gene match: 8. The CDR3 coding sequence is TGCAGCGCCTCTTTAGACAGGGGAGAGACCCAGTACTTC. It specifies CSASLDRGETQYF.

This chain uses TRBV19 with TRBJ1-1; 7 nucleotides align to TRBD1. CDR1 is LNHDA and CDR2 is SQIVND in the germline V gene (reference sequence). The CDR3 sequence is 13 residues long. The V segment lost 7 bases and the J segment 6 bases; nucleotides outside the gene matches: 8. The CDR3 protein is CASMRAGGSEAFF. The CDR3 region has the DNA TGTGCCAGTATGAGGGCAGGGGGTTCTGAAGCTTTCTTT.

The CDR3 DNA sequence: TGTGCCAGCAATCGCCTCCAGGGGGGCGAGCAGTACTTC. It translates to CASNRLQGGEQYF. The chain has TRBV2 and TRBJ2-7; tentative D call: TRBD1 (7 bases). The ends were cut back, 7 bases at V and 6 bases at J, with 16 bases in the middle. CDR3 size: 13 residues. Germline V gene sequence: CDR1 SNHLY, CDR2 FYNNEI. Supplemented by reference TRBV2 and TRBJ2-7, the full variable domain reads EPEVTQTPSHQVTQMGQEVILRCVPISNHLYFYWYRQILGQKVEFLVSFYNNEISEKSEIFDDQFSVERPDGSNFTLKIRSTKLEDSAMYFCASNRLQGGEQYFGPGTRLTVT.

The V call is TRBV30, the J call TRBJ1-5; no clear D. Trimming shortened V by 5 bases and J by 1 base, and 9 bases separated the two germline ends. From germline, CDR1 is GTSNPN and CDR2 SVGIG (reference sequence). This CDR3 is 13 amino acids long. As DNA, the CDR3 is TGTGCCTGGGGCCCCGGGAGCAATCAGCCCCAGCATTTT. Protein sequence: CAWGPGSNQPQHF.

J is TRBJ1-1 and V is TRBV19; 8 bases fit TRBD1. The ends lost 6 bases at V and 4 bases at J; junction bases unmatched: 10. This CDR3 has 15 amino acids. CDR1 and CDR2 (germline): LNHDA, SQIVND (reference sequence). CDR3 DNA sequence: TGTGCCAGTAGGACGAGACAGGGGAGGGGCACTGAAGCTTTCTTT. As protein: CASRTRQGRGTEAFF.

This rearrangement joins TRBV6-1 to TRBJ1-1; D is perhaps TRBD1 (5 bases). This CDR3 spans 12 amino acids. Trimming stripped 1 base from V and 8 bases from J, with 8 bases between. CDR1 and CDR2 from the germline V gene are MNHNS and SASEGT. The CDR3 region has the DNA TGTGCCAGCAGTGAAGGGGGCAGGGAAGCTTTCTTT. Residues: CASSEGGREAFF.

The gene calls are TRBV19 and TRBJ2-1; 11 bases line up with TRBD1. This CDR3 is built from 13 residues. Germline CDR1 LNHDA, CDR2 SQIVND (reference sequence). V shed 3 bases and J 9 bases; nucleotides not matched to a gene: 1. Here the CDR3 reads CASSIGTGGEQFF. The DNA for the CDR3 is TGTGCCAGTAGTATCGGGACAGGGGGTGAGCAGTTCTTC.

V gene TRBV29-1 combines with J gene TRBJ1-2, with TRBD1 matching 10 bases. With 4 bases clipped from V and 7 bases from J, the junction kept 12 bases outside the gene matches. From germline, CDR1 is SQVTM and CDR2 ANQGSEA. The CDR3 length is 15 residues. CDR3 bases: TGCAGCGTTGTCCGGGACAGGGGAAGGGTGGGTGGCTACACCTTC. This encodes CSVVRDRGRVGGYTF.

V and J are TRBV6-6 and TRBJ2-7, with D possibly matching TRBD2 (7 bases). The CDR3 loop spans 13 amino acids. Trimming removed 4 bases from V and 7 bases from J, with 14 bases in between. Germline-derived CDR1 and CDR2 are MNHNY and SVGAGI (reference sequence). The CDR3 DNA reads TGTGCCAGCAGTTTAGGGGGGGACTGGGAGCAGTACTTC. Residues: CASSLGGDWEQYF.